In its sample, the clone carrying this TCR beta chain was seen many times. The antigen is not known. This record comes from a study of T cells after yellow fever vaccination. Overall study results and limits: By day 5 rather than day 15, the secondary response had peaked, though it was weaker. Booster sampling recovered most clones from primary vaccination (96% CD4, around 90% CD8). Researchers noted that a small share of clonotypes showed up in both CD4 and CD8 compartments.

Production of TCR cDNA was by 5'RACE template switching, which also added a universal primer site and UMIs. TCRdb recomputed calls from the 5' RACE reads with MiXCR, one row per CDR3 protein. The sample lists a few hundred thousand distinct CDR3 sequences, approximately 8% seen once, with 17% in the top ten. The trim removed 7 bases at V and 2 bases at J, leaving 4 bases unmatched. In germline, CDR1 is MNHGY, CDR2 SAAAGT. This CDR3 contains 14 residues. The origin of this receptor is a man between 18 and 29 years old who received the YFV17D yellow fever vaccine. The chain joins TRBV6-8 to TRBJ2-5, with TRBD1 matching over 10 bases. Sequenced here: PBMCs, sampled approximately 47 days after the first yellow fever vaccination. CDR3 coding DNA: TGTGCCAGCACCGGACAGGGGGATCAAGAGACCCAGTACTTC. The encoded protein is CASTGQGDQETQYF.